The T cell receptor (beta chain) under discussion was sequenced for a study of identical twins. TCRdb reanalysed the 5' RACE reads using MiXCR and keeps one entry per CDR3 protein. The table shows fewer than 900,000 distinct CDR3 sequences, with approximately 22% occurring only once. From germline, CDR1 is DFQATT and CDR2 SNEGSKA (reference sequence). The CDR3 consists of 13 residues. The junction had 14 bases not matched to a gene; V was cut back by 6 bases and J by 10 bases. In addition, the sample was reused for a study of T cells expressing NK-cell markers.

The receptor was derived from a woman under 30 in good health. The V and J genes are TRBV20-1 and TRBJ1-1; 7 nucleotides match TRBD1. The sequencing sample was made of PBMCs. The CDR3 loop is CSARFLGQLGAFF. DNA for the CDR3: TGCAGTGCCCGATTTCTGGGACAGCTAGGAGCTTTCTTT.